This entry lists 25 T cell receptor beta chains sequenced from one sample in a study of blood T cell repertoires in COVID-19 (TCRdb year 2020). The receptor library was made with the immunoSEQ multiplex PCR assay. Here the immuneACCESS table is served through TCRdb, limited to in-frame sequences with V and J called. Missing clones are a known gap in these copies; in checked studies unresolved V genes cover under half, and the rest lacks a known reason. This sample holds about 120,000 clones; more than 75% were observed only once. The ten top clones hold more than 2% of the sample. What was sequenced was peripheral blood. All receptors derive from a woman between 50 and 59 years old with acute or convalescent COVID-19.

The chain joins TRBV7-9 to TRBJ1-3; possibly TRBD1 for D (5 bases). The CDR3 has 13 residues. Germline values: CDR1 SEHNR, CDR2 FQNEAQ (reference sequence). The V end was cut by 3 bases, the J end by 8 bases, with 11 bases between. The CDR3 coding sequence is TGTGCCAGCAGCTTGAGCAGGGCGGACACCATATATTTT. It encodes CASSLSRADTIYF.

The chain is built from TRBV24-1 and TRBJ1-2; 9 bases fit TRBD1. V was clipped by 3 bases and J by 3 bases; unmatched bases: 4. In germline, CDR1 is KGHDR, CDR2 SFDVKD. The CDR3 extends over 15 amino acids. The CDR3 loop is CATSDNRGPYYGYTF. DNA of the CDR3: TGTGCCACCAGTGATAACAGGGGGCCGTACTATGGCTACACCTTC.

This clone was detected once. J is TRBJ2-7 and V is TRBV5-1; the D gene is possibly TRBD2 (6 bases). The CDR3 contains 12 residues. V lost 4 bases and J lost 5, with 10 bases in between. The germline gives CDR1 SGHRS, CDR2 YFSETQ. The CDR3 sequence: CASSHASDEQYF. The CDR3 DNA follows: TGCGCCAGCAGCCATGCTAGCGACGAGCAGTACTTC.

This chain uses TRBV7-8 with TRBJ1-6; D is possibly TRBD1 (5 bases). The CDR3 loop spans 13 amino acids. V shed 10 bases and J shed 7 bases, with 14 bases lying between them. Germline V gene sequence: CDR1 SGHVS, CDR2 FQNEAQ. The chain's CDR3 is CATSREGNSPLHF. The CDR3 DNA is TGTGCCACCTCCAGGGAGGGGAATTCACCCCTCCACTTT.

The chain combines TRBV12-3 or TRBV12-4 with TRBJ1-1; a possible D gene is TRBD1 (5 bases). The CDR3 loop spans 12 amino acids. Trimming left V 11 bases short and J 1 base short, with 11 bases between. For the CDR3, the DNA is TGTGCCGCCGGGGGGGGGAACACTGAAGCTTTCTTT. It encodes CAAGGGNTEAFF.

The chain has TRBV10-3 and TRBJ2-2; 7 nucleotides agree with TRBD2. V trimming: 7 bases; J trimming: 4 bases; junction bases outside the gene matches: 6. Germline V gene lookup returns CDR1 ENHRY and CDR2 SYGVKD. This CDR3 has 14 amino acids. CDR3 sequence (DNA): TGTGCCATCACCGGAGCGGGGCTCACCGGGGAGCTGTTTTTT. This gives the protein CAITGAGLTGELFF.

The chain has TRBV28 and TRBJ1-2, with D unclear. The CDR3 has 12 amino acids. V lost 2 bases and J lost 4, with 5 bases in between. CDR1 and CDR2 (germline): MDHEN, SYDVKM. In nucleotides, the CDR3 is TGTGCCAGCAGTTTAGGAGTCTATGGCTACACCTTC. Its translation: CASSLGVYGYTF.

The chain couples TRBV18 to TRBJ2-5, with 12 bases lining up with TRBD2. The germline CDR1 and CDR2 sequences are KGHSH and LQKENI. V gave up 3 bases and J gave up 2 bases; unmatched junction bases: 7. CDR3 size: 17 residues. DNA of the CDR3: TGTGCCAGCTCACCGCCAACTAGCGGGGGGATGCAAGAGACCCAGTACTTC. This gives the protein CASSPPTSGGMQETQYF.

The rearrangement links TRBV5-1 to TRBJ2-1; unclear D gene. The CDR3 consists of 15 residues. Between the trimmed V and J ends, which lost 1 base and 1 base, there was a span of 9 bases. CDR1 and CDR2 (germline): SGHRS, YFSETQ. The CDR3 DNA reads TGCGCCAGCAGCTTGTCGGTCGCTTCCTACAATGAGCAGTTCTTC. Its translation is CASSLSVASYNEQFF.

Only one count was recorded for this clone. This sequence joins TRBV3-1 (or the pseudogene TRBV3-2) and TRBJ1-2; the D gene is possibly TRBD1 (6 bases). Germline CDR1 and CDR2: LGHDT and YNNKEL (reference sequence). This CDR3 comprises 14 residues. V was cut by 5 bases and J by 2 bases, with 12 bases left in between. CDR3 in DNA: TGTGCCAGCAGCGCGGACAGTGGGAACTATGGCTACACCTTC. This encodes CASSADSGNYGYTF.

This chain uses TRBV5-4 with TRBJ1-1; the D gene is possibly TRBD1 (5 bases). The ends were cut back, 2 bases at V and 4 bases at J, with 15 bases in the middle. Germline V lookup: CDR1 SGHNT, CDR2 YYREEE (reference sequence). This CDR3 region has 15 residues. CDR3 DNA sequence: TGTGCCAGCAGCTTACGGACATGGGAGGCCACTGAAGCTTTCTTT. Protein: CASSLRTWEATEAFF. Variable domain in full (rest from reference TRBV5-4 and TRBJ1-1): ETGVTQSPTHLIKTRGQQVTLRCSSQSGHNTVSWYQQALGQGPQFIFQYYREEENGRGNFPPRFSGLQFPNYSSELNVNALELDDSALYLCASSLRTWEATEAFFGQGTRLTVV.

The chain joins TRBV28 to TRBJ1-4, with D perhaps matching TRBD1 (5 bases). The CDR3 loop spans 15 amino acids. The germline gives CDR1 MDHEN, CDR2 SYDVKM. V lost 4 bases and J 3 bases, leaving 12 bases between the germline ends. The CDR3 is CASSSLDRSNEKLFF. The CDR3 DNA follows: TGTGCCAGCAGTTCCCTTGACAGATCTAATGAAAAACTGTTTTTT. Full variable domain (outside the CDR3, taken from reference TRBV28 and TRBJ1-4): DVKVTQSSRYLVKRTGEKVFLECVQDMDHENMFWYRQDPGLGLRLIYFSYDVKMKEKGDIPEGYSVSREKKERFSLILESASTNQTSMYLCASSSLDRSNEKLFFGSGTQLSVL.

This chain joins TRBV24-1 and TRBJ1-2; 9 bases align to TRBD1. Germline values: CDR1 KGHDR, CDR2 SFDVKD. This CDR3 has 14 residues. The V gene end was trimmed by 4 bases and the J gene end by 7 bases; junction bases not matched to a gene: 6. The CDR3 reads CATSEPGQGGGYTF. CDR3 bases: TGTGCCACCAGTGAACCGGGACAGGGAGGTGGCTACACCTTC.

V is TRBV2 and J is TRBJ1-1; 7 positions match TRBD1. From germline, CDR1 is SNHLY and CDR2 FYNNEI. The V gene end was trimmed by 4 bases and the J gene end by 4 bases; junction bases not matched to a gene: 9. This CDR3 spans 15 amino acids. The CDR3 bases are TGTGCCAGCAGTGCCAAACAGGGGCGCGTCACTGAAGCTTTCTTT. Translation: CASSAKQGRVTEAFF.

The chain joins TRBV4-3 to TRBJ2-2; D call uncertain. V was cut by 1 base and J by 8 bases, with 5 bases left in between. The CDR3 runs to 12 residues. Germline CDR1 is LGHNA and CDR2 is YSLEER. CDR3 loop: CASSQGHGELFF. For the CDR3, the DNA is TGCGCCAGCAGCCAAGGACATGGGGAGCTGTTTTTT.

The V and J genes are TRBV12-3 or TRBV12-4 and TRBJ1-2; D perhaps matches TRBD1 (6 bases). This CDR3 contains 13 residues. Trimming took off 5 bases at V and 5 bases at J, with 12 bases between the two ends. The CDR3 sequence is CASSTDRPYGYTF. The CDR3 region has the DNA TGTGCCAGCAGTACGGACAGACCTTATGGCTACACCTTC.

CDR3 protein: CASSPPGQGIVVENIQYF. The CDR3 DNA sequence: TGTGCCAGCTCACCACCGGGACAGGGTATAGTCGTAGAAAACATTCAGTACTTC. This chain links TRBV18 with TRBJ2-4, with 9 bases matching TRBD1. The CDR3 contains 18 residues. The V gene's germline CDR1 is KGHSH and CDR2 LQKENI. The V gene end was trimmed by 0 bases and the J gene end by 5 bases; junction bases not matched to a gene: 11.

The CDR3 nucleotides read TGCGCCAGCAGCTTACAGGGTCCCTACGAGCAGTACTTC. Its translation: CASSLQGPYEQYF. This rearrangement joins TRBV5-1 to TRBJ2-7; D is perhaps TRBD1 (6 bases). The CDR3 totals 13 residues. CDR1 SGHRS and CDR2 YFSETQ come from the germline V gene. V dropped 2 bases and J dropped 2 bases, with 8 bases sitting between them. The complete variable domain, with remaining parts taken from reference TRBV5-1 and TRBJ2-7, reads KAGVTQTPRYLIKTRGQQVTLSCSPISGHRSVSWYQQTPGQGLQFLFEYFSETQRNKGNFPGRFSGRQFSNSRSEMNVSTLELGDSALYLCASSLQGPYEQYFGPGTRLTVT.

V is TRBV7-9 and J is TRBJ2-3; D gene unclear. V was shortened by 1 base and J by 3 bases, with 5 bases between the two germline ends. The germline CDR1 and CDR2 sequences are SEHNR and FQNEAQ (reference sequence). The CDR3 consists of 13 residues. This CDR3 reads CASSLVRTDTQYF. In DNA form, the CDR3 reads TGTGCCAGCAGCTTAGTTCGGACAGATACGCAGTATTTT.

The chain joins TRBV2 to TRBJ2-7; weak D call: TRBD1 (6 bases). Per the germline V gene, CDR1 is SNHLY and CDR2 is FYNNEI. This CDR3 contains 13 residues. Trimming removed 6 bases from V and 1 base from J, with 10 bases in between. In DNA, the CDR3 is TGTGCCAGCAGGCTCACAGGGTCCTACGAGCAGTACTTC. Encoded protein: CASRLTGSYEQYF.

This clone was recorded a few times. The chain uses TRBV11-3 and TRBJ2-3; TRBD1 aligns across 8 bases. This CDR3 has 15 residues. Trimming at V came to 6 bases and at J to 1 base, leaving 6 bases not matched to a gene. Germline loops: CDR1 SGHNT, CDR2 YENEEA. The CDR3 DNA reads as TGTGCCAGCAGAACAGGGGGGCTCGGCACAGATACGCAGTATTTT. Translating gives CASRTGGLGTDTQYF.

V usage is TRBV4-1 and J usage is TRBJ1-4, with 9 positions matching TRBD1. Trimming cost V 4 bases and J 0 bases; bases outside gene matches: 3. Germline V gene lookup returns CDR1 MGHRA and CDR2 YSYEKL. This CDR3 is 16 amino acids long. The CDR3 loop reads CASSLGQGTTNEKLFF. The CDR3 region has the DNA TGCGCCAGCAGCCTGGGACAGGGCACAACTAATGAAAAACTGTTTTTT.

The chain carries TRBV6-5 and TRBJ2-1, with 10 nucleotides matching TRBD2. This CDR3 spans 16 amino acids. Looked up from germline, CDR1 is MNHEY and CDR2 is SVGAGI. The V segment lost 1 base and the J segment 5 bases; nucleotides outside the gene matches: 5. CDR3 sequence: CASSYWGAGGNNEQFF. The CDR3 DNA reads as TGTGCCAGCAGTTACTGGGGAGCGGGGGGGAACAATGAGCAGTTCTTC.

The J gene is TRBJ1-1, the V gene TRBV27, with 7 bases aligning to TRBD1. CDR3 length: 16 residues. After removal of 4 bases from V and 5 bases from J, the junction contained 13 bases not matched to a gene. Germline V gene lookup returns CDR1 MNHEY and CDR2 SMNVEV (reference sequence). CDR3 protein: CASSSFDRAGETEAFF. In DNA, the CDR3 is TGTGCCAGCAGTTCGTTCGACAGGGCCGGAGAAACTGAAGCTTTCTTT.

The V and J genes are TRBV6-5 and TRBJ2-3; 8 bases align to TRBD2. This CDR3 comprises 15 residues. Germline CDR1 reads MNHEY; CDR2 reads SVGAGI. The V gene end was trimmed by 7 bases and the J gene end by 0 bases; junction bases not matched to a gene: 6. The chain's CDR3 is CASITLAASTDTQYF. The DNA for the CDR3 is TGTGCCAGCATTACACTAGCGGCTAGCACAGATACGCAGTATTTT.